Below are 24 T cell receptor beta chains sequenced from a single sample in a study of cytomegalovirus exposure and HLA in healthy donors (dated by TCRdb to 2016 to 2017). The library was built by means of the immunoSEQ multiplex PCR assay. For the multiplex PCR, a mixture combining 60 forward primers for TCR Vbeta segments and 13 reverse primers for TCR Jbeta segments was used. TCRdb took over this immuneACCESS table, retaining in-frame rearrangements with V and J assigned. Such tables are incomplete; in checked studies, under half of the missing clones stem from an unresolved V gene, and the remainder is unexplained. A total of roughly 100,000 clones appear in this sample, around 70% of them only once. Jointly, the top ten make up under 1.5% of the sample. The specimen sequenced was PBMCs. The receptors come from a man between 35 and 55 years old in good health and CMV-seronegative.

This clone was found a few times. The chain has TRBV10-2 and TRBJ2-5; 7 nucleotides match TRBD2. The CDR3 sequence is 16 residues long. V shed 0 bases, J shed 3 bases, and the junction held 7 bases outside the gene matches. Germline V lookup: CDR1 WSHSY, CDR2 SAAADI. The CDR3 loop is CASSESTWGGEETQYF. Written as DNA, the CDR3 is TGCGCCAGCAGTGAGTCGACGTGGGGGGGGGAAGAGACCCAGTACTTC.

The chain joins TRBV29-1 to TRBJ2-5, with D possibly TRBD2 on 6 matching bases. Trimming took 2 bases from V and 4 from J, leaving 8 bases between them. The length of the CDR3 is 12 residues. Per the germline V gene, CDR1 is SQVTM and CDR2 is ANQGSEA. Here the CDR3 DNA reads TGCAGCGTTGAAACCGGGGGAGAGACCCAGTACTTC. Residues: CSVETGGETQYF.

This clone was counted a few times. The CDR3 DNA reads as TGTGCCAGCAGCCACGGCGGGACTAATGAAAAACTGTTTTTT. Its translation is CASSHGGTNEKLFF. The chain recombines TRBV28 with TRBJ1-4, with unresolved D. CDR3 length: 14 amino acids. The germline CDR1 and CDR2 sequences are MDHEN and SYDVKM. The V gene lost 6 bases and the J gene lost 2 bases, with 10 bases spanning the gap.

J is TRBJ1-5 and V is TRBV2, with 7 positions matching TRBD1. CDR1 and CDR2 from the germline V gene are SNHLY and FYNNEI. This CDR3 region has 14 residues. V trimming: 4 bases; J trimming: 6 bases; junction bases outside the gene matches: 6. The CDR3, as DNA: TGTGCCAGCAGTGTACAGGGGCCCGGTCAGCCCCAGCATTTT. This translates into CASSVQGPGQPQHF.

The chain has TRBV5-4 and TRBJ2-7; 7 bases map to TRBD2. This CDR3 has 16 amino acids. Germline V gives CDR1 SGHNT, CDR2 YYREEE (reference sequence). Germline trimming cut 0 bases from V and 5 bases from J; bases unmatched to any gene: 11. CDR3 sequence (DNA): TGTGCCAGCAGCTTGGGCGGGGGTAACGGCCAGAACGAGCAGTACTTC. Its translation is CASSLGGGNGQNEQYF.

The V and J genes are TRBV27 and TRBJ2-1, with D possibly being TRBD2 (6 bases). V lost 5 bases and J 5 bases, leaving 13 bases between the germline ends. The CDR3 runs 14 residues. Germline-derived CDR1 and CDR2 are MNHEY and SMNVEV (reference sequence). The CDR3 region is CASSVQGGNNEQFF. The DNA for the CDR3 is TGTGCCAGCAGTGTCCAGGGAGGAAACAATGAGCAGTTCTTC.

The J gene is TRBJ1-1, the V gene TRBV6-5; a possible D gene is TRBD1 (6 bases). The CDR3 covers 12 residues. Per the germline V gene, CDR1 is MNHEY and CDR2 is SVGAGI. V was cut by 7 bases and J by 6 bases, with 12 bases left in between. CDR3 DNA sequence: TGTGCCAGCAAAAGGGGGGGCGCTGAAGCTTTCTTT. Translation gives CASKRGGAEAFF.

The chain couples TRBV7-9 to TRBJ1-2; D is unresolved. Germline CDR1 is SEHNR and CDR2 is FQNEAQ (reference sequence). V gave up 5 bases and J gave up 8 bases, with 18 bases separating them. This CDR3 spans 14 amino acids. The CDR3 protein is CASSPSTPVKGYTF. The CDR3 region has the DNA TGTGCCAGCAGCCCCTCGACACCCGTGAAAGGCTACACCTTC. The entire variable domain, with the rest obtained from reference TRBV7-9 and TRBJ1-2, is as follows: DTGVSQNPRHKITKRGQNVTFRCDPISEHNRLYWYRQTLGQGPEFLTYFQNEAQLEKSRLLSDRFSAERPKGSFSTLEIQRTEQGDSAMYLCASSPSTPVKGYTFGSGTRLTVV.

V usage is TRBV4-1 and J usage is TRBJ1-2, with a possible D match to TRBD1 (5 bases). Per germline, CDR1 MGHRA and CDR2 YSYEKL. Trimming took off 0 bases at V and 1 base at J, with 15 bases between the two ends. The CDR3 runs to 17 residues. For the CDR3, the DNA is TGCGCCAGCAGCCAAGAGGCCGGGGGTTGGAGTAACTATGGCTACACCTTC. This sequence encodes CASSQEAGGWSNYGYTF.

The chain has TRBV19 and TRBJ2-5; D is undetermined. Germline V lookup: CDR1 LNHDA, CDR2 SQIVND (reference sequence). This CDR3 region has 13 residues. Trimming pared 3 bases from V and 5 bases from J, leaving 10 bases between. CDR3 sequence reads: CASSILGRETQYF. CDR3 coding DNA: TGTGCCAGTAGTATTTTGGGCCGGGAGACCCAGTACTTC.

This clone was seen once. This chain joins TRBV15 and TRBJ2-7, with D tentatively TRBD2 (6 bases). This CDR3 is built from 16 residues. V lost 0 bases and J 2 bases, leaving 14 bases between the germline ends. CDR1 and CDR2 (germline): LNHNV, YYDKDF (reference sequence). CDR3 sequence reads: CATSREGAGYAYEQYF. CDR3 sequence (DNA): TGTGCCACCAGCAGAGAAGGAGCGGGTTACGCCTACGAGCAGTACTTC.

The J gene is TRBJ2-1, the V gene TRBV7-2; D perhaps matches TRBD2 (5 bases). CDR1 and CDR2 (germline): SGHTA, FQGNSA. V was clipped by 1 base and J by 5 bases, with 12 bases between them. The CDR3 runs to 15 residues. CDR3: CASSLVFGKNNEQFF. The DNA for the CDR3 is TGTGCCAGCAGCTTAGTCTTCGGGAAAAACAATGAGCAGTTCTTC.

This chain connects TRBV5-1 to TRBJ2-7; 9 bases are shared with TRBD2. Looked up from germline, CDR1 is SGHRS and CDR2 is YFSETQ. V gave up 7 bases and J gave up 1 base; unmatched junction bases: 9. This CDR3 is built from 15 residues. The CDR3 protein is CASAESGGPSYEQYF. As DNA, the CDR3 is TGCGCCAGCGCGGAAAGCGGGGGGCCGTCCTACGAGCAGTACTTC.

This rearrangement joins TRBV19 to TRBJ1-2; 7 positions match TRBD1. The junction had 2 bases not matched to a gene; V was cut back by 6 bases and J by 4 bases. Germline values: CDR1 LNHDA, CDR2 SQIVND (reference sequence). The CDR3 is 12 amino acids. CDR3 sequence: CASSNRGYGYTF. Written as DNA, the CDR3 is TGTGCCAGTAGCAACAGGGGCTATGGCTACACCTTC.

The chain links TRBV5-1 to TRBJ2-5; maybe TRBD2 (6 bases). Germline-derived CDR1 and CDR2 are SGHRS and YFSETQ. Trimming took off 0 bases at V and 3 bases at J, with 12 bases between the two ends. CDR3 length equals 15 residues. Here the CDR3 reads CASSLVSGAEETQYF. The CDR3 bases are TGCGCCAGCAGCTTGGTTAGCGGAGCGGAAGAGACCCAGTACTTC.

This clone has only a few counts. This same CDR3 is encoded by further DNA sequences in the sample. This chain connects TRBV5-1 to TRBJ2-2; TRBD2 aligns across 8 bases. J gave up 4 bases and V 2 bases, and 4 bases lay outside the gene matches. This CDR3 spans 15 amino acids. The germline CDR1 and CDR2 sequences are SGHRS and YFSETQ. The CDR3 coding sequence is TGCGCCAGCAGCTTAGCGGGAGAGTCCACCGGGGAGCTGTTTTTT. Its translation is CASSLAGESTGELFF.

The chain employs TRBV10-2 and TRBJ2-3; 11 bases line up with TRBD2. V lost 6 bases to trimming and J lost 2 bases; unmatched junction nucleotides: 1. The CDR3 has 14 amino acids. CDR1 WSHSY and CDR2 SAAADI come from the germline V gene. The CDR3 protein is CASRTSGTTDTQYF. The CDR3 DNA reads TGCGCCAGCAGGACTAGCGGGACCACAGATACGCAGTATTTT.

V and J are TRBV30 and TRBJ2-3, with TRBD2 identical over 11 bases. Per the germline V gene, CDR1 is GTSNPN and CDR2 is SVGIG (reference sequence). Losses at the gene ends were 2 bases for V and 5 bases for J; bases not matched to a gene: 12. CDR3 length: 17 amino acids. CDR3 protein: CAWSLIAGGPGGDTQYF. The CDR3 DNA follows: TGTGCCTGGAGTTTGATAGCGGGAGGGCCGGGGGGAGATACGCAGTATTTT.

The rearrangement joins TRBV7-2 to TRBJ2-1; a weak D match, TRBD1 (5 bases). Per the germline V gene, CDR1 is SGHTA and CDR2 is FQGNSA. Trimming cost V 4 bases and J 0 bases, with 13 bases left between them. The CDR3 consists of 16 residues. The CDR3: CASSSSGGASYNEQFF. DNA for the CDR3: TGTGCCAGCAGCTCTTCGGGTGGGGCCTCCTACAATGAGCAGTTCTTC.

The chain couples TRBV5-1 to TRBJ2-1, with D perhaps matching TRBD2 (5 bases). The CDR3 length is 17 residues. V dropped 4 bases and J dropped 1 base, with 18 bases sitting between them. The germline gives CDR1 SGHRS, CDR2 YFSETQ. The CDR3 DNA sequence: TGCGCCAGCAGCCCCCCAAGGGCGGGCCATTCCTACAATGAGCAGTTCTTC. This sequence encodes CASSPPRAGHSYNEQFF.

The CDR3 reads CSAISAGLNTGELFF. The CDR3 DNA sequence: TGCAGCGCAATCTCAGCGGGGTTGAACACCGGGGAGCTGTTTTTT. The chain couples TRBV29-1 to TRBJ2-2, with 7 bases that match TRBD2. This CDR3 spans 15 amino acids. From germline, CDR1 is SQVTM and CDR2 ANQGSEA. V dropped 7 bases and J dropped 1; count of bases not matched to a gene: 9.

As regards this clone: Because the CDR3 is missing its conserved closing phenylalanine or tryptophan, this is likely a read error. V is TRBV18 and J is TRBJ1-1, with D possibly TRBD1 on 6 matching bases. The CDR3 is 13 amino acids. V lost 6 bases and J 2 bases, leaving 10 bases between the germline ends. In germline, CDR1 is KGHSH, CDR2 LQKENI. The CDR3 reads CASSQGQNTEAFL. The CDR3 nucleotides are TGTGCCAGCTCCCAGGGACAAAACACTGAAGCTTTCCTT.

V and J are TRBV6-6 and TRBJ1-4; 7 nucleotides match TRBD1. CDR1 is MNHNY, CDR2 SVGAGI, per germline (reference sequence). The CDR3 covers 14 residues. V trimming: 7 bases; J trimming: 3 bases; junction bases outside the gene matches: 5. CDR3 sequence (DNA): TGTGCCAGCACCCGACAGGGCTCTAATGAAAAACTGTTTTTT. Translation: CASTRQGSNEKLFF.

This chain joins TRBV4-3 and TRBJ1-2; D possibly corresponds to TRBD1 (5 bases). The CDR3 covers 15 residues. Germline V CDR1 and CDR2: LGHNA, YSLEER. The ends were cut back, 0 bases at V and 5 bases at J, with 13 bases in the middle. CDR3 in DNA: TGCGCCAGCAGCCAAGATTCCGGGGGATGGTATGGCTACACCTTC. This encodes CASSQDSGGWYGYTF.